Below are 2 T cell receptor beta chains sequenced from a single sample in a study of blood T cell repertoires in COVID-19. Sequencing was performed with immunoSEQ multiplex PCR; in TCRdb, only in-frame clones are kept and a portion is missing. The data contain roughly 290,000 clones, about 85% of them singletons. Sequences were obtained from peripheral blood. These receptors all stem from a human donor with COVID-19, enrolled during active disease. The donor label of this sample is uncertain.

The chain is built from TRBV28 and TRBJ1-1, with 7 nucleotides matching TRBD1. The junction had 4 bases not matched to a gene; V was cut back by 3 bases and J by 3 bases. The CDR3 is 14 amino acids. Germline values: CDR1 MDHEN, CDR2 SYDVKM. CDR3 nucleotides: TGTGCCAGCAGTTTTGCAGGGGGGTACACTGAAGCTTTCTTT. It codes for CASSFAGGYTEAFF.

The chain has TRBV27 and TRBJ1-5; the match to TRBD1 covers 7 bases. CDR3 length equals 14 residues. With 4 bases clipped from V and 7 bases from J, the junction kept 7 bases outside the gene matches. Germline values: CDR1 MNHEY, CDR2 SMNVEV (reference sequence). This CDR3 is CASSSEGAKQPQHF. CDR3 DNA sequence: TGTGCCAGCAGTTCTGAGGGGGCGAAACAGCCCCAGCATTTT.